These 12 T cell receptor beta chains were all obtained from the same sample, sequenced in a study of OX40 agonist ivuxolimab in advanced cancers. Produced via immunoSEQ multiplex PCR; TCRdb's table is partial and in-frame only. The table has tens of thousands of clones, 88% seen once. The source was CD4+ or CD8+ T cells sorted from blood, collected in a trial of the OX40 agonist ivuxolimab. The source is an adult with an advanced solid tumor such as melanoma, head and neck, liver or kidney cancer.

This clone was counted a single time. The chain uses TRBV2 and TRBJ2-5; possible D gene TRBD1, 5 bases. This CDR3 is built from 13 residues. V was pared by 7 bases and J by 1 base, with 10 bases between. The germline gives CDR1 SNHLY, CDR2 FYNNEI. CDR3: CASNGDSQETQYF. Written as DNA, the CDR3 is TGTGCCAGCAATGGAGACAGCCAAGAGACCCAGTACTTC.

V is TRBV5-8 and J is TRBJ1-2; 11 positions agree with TRBD1. This CDR3 contains 15 residues. In germline, CDR1 is SGHTS, CDR2 YDEGEE. J gave up 8 bases and V 0 bases, and 6 bases lay outside the gene matches. Here the CDR3 reads CASSLARTGGGGYTF. Here the CDR3 DNA reads TGTGCCAGCAGCTTGGCCAGGACAGGGGGCGGAGGCTACACCTTC.

This clone is medium-sized (0.01 to 0.1%). V usage is TRBV30 and J usage is TRBJ2-2, with D perhaps matching TRBD1 or TRBD2 (5 bases each). The CDR3 is 15 residues long. Per germline, CDR1 GTSNPN and CDR2 SVGIG (reference sequence). Trimming pared 1 base from V and 5 bases from J, leaving 14 bases between. The CDR3: CAWSGWGEGTGELFF. CDR3 in DNA: TGTGCCTGGAGTGGATGGGGCGAGGGAACCGGGGAGCTGTTTTTT.

The table lists this clone with a count of one. The gene calls are TRBV9 and TRBJ2-1; TRBD1 aligns across 9 bases. Germline assignment: CDR1 SGDLS and CDR2 YYNGEE. The CDR3 is made up of 18 amino acids. V lost 0 bases and J lost 4; bases outside the gene matches: 11. The CDR3 spells CASSVEVGDRVAYNEQFF. DNA of the CDR3: TGTGCCAGCAGCGTAGAGGTGGGGGACAGGGTAGCTTACAATGAGCAGTTCTTC. Filled out from reference TRBV9 and TRBJ2-1, the complete variable domain reads DSGVTQTPKHLITATGQRVTLRCSPRSGDLSVYWYQQSLDQGLQFLIQYYNGEERAKGNILERFSAQQFPDLHSELNLSSLELGDSALYFCASSVEVGDRVAYNEQFFGPGTRLTVL.

In nucleotides, the CDR3 is TGCAGTGCAGCCGGGGCCTACGAGCAGTACTTC. Protein: CSAAGAYEQYF. J is TRBJ2-7 and V is TRBV20-1; perhaps TRBD2 as D (5 bases). With 6 bases removed from V and 2 bases from J, the gap between germline ends came to 8 bases. This CDR3 region has 11 residues. Germline V gives CDR1 DFQATT, CDR2 SNEGSKA (reference sequence).

This clone was seen once. The chain links TRBV6-4 to TRBJ1-1, with TRBD1 matching 7 bases. The ends lost 6 bases at V and 6 bases at J; junction bases unmatched: 10. Germline V gene lookup returns CDR1 MRHNA and CDR2 SNTAGT. CDR3 length: 14 amino acids. CDR3 protein: CASSLEGARAEAFF. CDR3 bases: TGTGCCAGCAGCCTGGAGGGGGCAAGGGCTGAAGCTTTCTTT.

This chain links TRBV6-5 with TRBJ2-4; no reliable D call. The CDR3 has 15 amino acids. In germline, CDR1 is MNHEY, CDR2 SVGAGI. With 6 bases removed from V and 2 bases from J, the gap between germline ends came to 14 bases. CDR3 nucleotides: TGTGCCAGCAGCATAAGGATGGGATCCAAAAACATTCAGTACTTC. Its protein is CASSIRMGSKNIQYF.

This chain links TRBV6-5 with TRBJ1-2; no clear D. This CDR3 has 10 residues. The germline V gene encodes CDR1 MNHEY and CDR2 SVGAGI. V lost 10 bases and J 8 bases, leaving 11 bases between the germline ends. The CDR3 nucleotides are TGTGCCAACAACAAGCCCGGCTACACCTTC. Translating gives CANNKPGYTF.

This clone was detected only once. J is TRBJ2-7 and V is TRBV20-1; D is perhaps TRBD1 (6 bases). The CDR3 is 11 amino acids. The germline V gene has CDR1 DFQATT and CDR2 SNEGSKA (reference sequence). Trimming cost V 6 bases and J 5 bases, with 11 bases left between them. This CDR3 reads CSAGRQDEQYF. The CDR3 bases are TGCAGTGCCGGAAGACAGGACGAGCAGTACTTC.

The chain couples TRBV30 to TRBJ1-2, with D maybe TRBD1 (6 bases). Germline CDR1 is GTSNPN and CDR2 is SVGIG (reference sequence). This CDR3 contains 15 residues. With 0 bases removed from V and 5 bases from J, the gap between germline ends came to 16 bases. This chain's CDR3 is CAWSVPGGRGYGYTF. CDR3 DNA: TGTGCCTGGAGTGTACCTGGGGGCCGAGGGTATGGCTACACCTTC.

The chain couples TRBV19 to TRBJ2-7, with a possible D match to TRBD1 (6 bases). Germline CDR1 is LNHDA and CDR2 is SQIVND (reference sequence). Trimming pared 7 bases from V and 3 bases from J, leaving 19 bases between. The CDR3 extends over 15 amino acids. The CDR3 reads CASTQAGGNHYEQYF. For the CDR3, the DNA is TGTGCCAGTACCCAGGCTGGGGGCAATCACTACGAGCAGTACTTC.

The V and J genes are TRBV6-5 and TRBJ2-5, with D possibly TRBD2 on 5 matching bases. The CDR3 totals 13 residues. CDR1 is MNHEY, CDR2 SVGAGI, per germline. The V and J ends lost 2 bases and 2 bases respectively, with 6 bases between them. CDR3 DNA: TGTGCCAGCAGTTACGCGGGTCAAGAGACCCAGTACTTC. Translated, it gives CASSYAGQETQYF.